Below, 18 T cell receptor beta chains from the same sample are listed, as sequenced in a study of T-cell reconstitution after alpha-beta-depleted transplantation in children. Unique molecular identifiers were used in preparing the TCRbeta library. TCRdb processed the PCR reads anew with MiXCR; each CDR3 protein has one entry. The sample lists 400,000 to 550,000 distinct CDR3 sequences, 10% occurring once. The sequencing here drew on PBMCs, taken before TCRalphabeta/CD19-depleted stem cell transplant. The receptors were sampled from a child aged 2 to 9 with inherited bone marrow failure, due to receive a stem cell transplant.

This clonotype was counted a few times. The gene calls are TRBV12-3 or TRBV12-4 and TRBJ2-7; D is undetermined. The CDR3 consists of 13 residues. Between the trimmed V and J ends, which lost 3 bases and 3 bases, there was a span of 9 bases. CDR3 loop: CASSFSRSYEQYF. Written as DNA, the CDR3 is TGTGCCAGCAGTTTCTCCAGGAGCTACGAGCAGTACTTC.

The sample holds many counts of this clonotype. The rearrangement joins TRBV12-3 or TRBV12-4 to TRBJ1-2; possible D gene TRBD1, 5 bases. The CDR3 sequence is 13 residues long. Trimming took off 5 bases at V and 8 bases at J, with 15 bases between the two ends. The CDR3 DNA reads TGTGCCAGCAGTAGCCCCGGTGGGGCGGGCTACACCTTC. Protein sequence: CASSSPGGAGYTF.

This clonotype was seen at least ten times. This chain joins TRBV7-9 and TRBJ1-1; 8 bases line up with TRBD1. Unmatched junction bases numbered 3, after V lost 3 bases and J lost 6 bases. CDR1 is SEHNR, CDR2 FQNEAQ, per germline (reference sequence). CDR3 length: 13 amino acids. DNA for the CDR3: TGTGCCAGCAGCTTGACAGGGGAAGCTGAAGCTTTCTTT. Translating it yields CASSLTGEAEAFF.

This clonotype was observed many times. The rearrangement links TRBV18 to TRBJ2-1, with 9 bases lining up with TRBD2. The CDR3 has 15 residues. Germline trimming cut 3 bases from V and 4 bases from J; bases unmatched to any gene: 4. From germline, CDR1 is KGHSH and CDR2 LQKENI. Here the CDR3 reads CASSPVAGAYNEQFF. The CDR3 DNA reads TGTGCCAGCTCACCCGTAGCGGGAGCTTACAATGAGCAGTTCTTC.

This clonotype has just a few counts. The chain has TRBV6-4 and TRBJ2-1; D not resolved. The CDR3 runs 13 residues. V shed 5 bases and J shed 13 bases, with 18 bases lying between them. Germline CDR1 reads MRHNA; CDR2 reads SNTAGT. CDR3 amino acids: CASSPNYDGRQFF. In DNA form, the CDR3 reads TGTGCCAGCAGTCCCAACTATGACGGACGACAGTTCTTC.

Many counts were recorded for this clonotype. V gene TRBV20-1 combines with J gene TRBJ1-3; no definite D call. Germline V gene sequence: CDR1 DFQATT, CDR2 SNEGSKA (reference sequence). The CDR3 runs to 16 residues. V gave up 4 bases and J gave up 0 bases, with 16 bases separating them. CDR3 in amino acids: CSAKGRRYYSGNTIYF. CDR3 nucleotide sequence: TGCAGTGCTAAGGGCCGCCGCTACTACTCTGGAAACACCATATATTTT.

Worth noting for this clonotype: One junction end does not reproduce the germline sequence, and a read error may be involved. This rearrangement joins TRBV28 to TRBJ2-1, with 15 bases that match TRBD2. There are 15 residues in the CDR3. Germline V gene sequence: CDR1 MDHEN, CDR2 SYDVKM. The CDR3 region is CASSPPGRTSGRAAF. CDR3 in DNA: TGTGCCAGCAGTCCACCCGGTCGGACTAGCGGGAGGGCCGCCTTC.

This clonotype was recorded a few times. The chain couples TRBV9 to TRBJ1-2; D is uncertain. The V gene lost 0 bases and the J gene lost 4 bases, with 10 bases spanning the gap. The CDR3 totals 14 residues. Germline V CDR1 and CDR2: SGDLS, YYNGEE. DNA of the CDR3: TGTGCCAGCAGCGTAGCTGCAGAATCCTATGGCTACACCTTC. Residues: CASSVAAESYGYTF.

This clonotype was picked up many times. The chain has TRBV20-1 and TRBJ1-5, with 7 bases identical to TRBD1. Germline CDR1 and CDR2: DFQATT and SNEGSKA (reference sequence). The trim removed 2 bases at V and 10 bases at J, leaving 11 bases unmatched. CDR3 length: 14 residues. Here the CDR3 DNA reads TGCAGTGCTAGATCCGACAGGGATAGTGAACCCCAGCATTTT. Translated: CSARSDRDSEPQHF.

This clonotype occurred a few times. J is TRBJ1-1 and V is TRBV5-1; no definite D call. This CDR3 is 15 amino acids long. V lost 4 bases and J 4 bases, leaving 17 bases between the germline ends. Germline V gene sequence: CDR1 SGHRS, CDR2 YFSETQ. CDR3 sequence reads: CASSGRDGRGTEAFF. The CDR3 DNA sequence: TGCGCCAGCAGCGGAAGGGATGGACGGGGCACTGAAGCTTTCTTT.

This clonotype was seen at least ten times. The chain is built from TRBV4-2 and TRBJ2-7; D gene ambiguous. The CDR3 is made up of 17 amino acids. Germline loops: CDR1 LGHNA, CDR2 YNFKEQ. Trimming took off 3 bases at V and 0 bases at J, with 18 bases between the two ends. CDR3 bases: TGTGCCAGCAGCCAGAGCGACCTAGGAGAGAGCTCCTACGAGCAGTACTTC. Amino acid sequence: CASSQSDLGESSYEQYF.

This clonotype came up many times. The rearrangement links TRBV12-3 or TRBV12-4 to TRBJ1-2; D perhaps matches TRBD1 (6 bases). The CDR3 has 15 amino acids. The V gene lost 5 bases and the J gene lost 5 bases, with 18 bases spanning the gap. This CDR3 is CASSTGTPDLYGYTF. DNA of the CDR3: TGTGCCAGCAGTACCGGGACACCGGATCTTTATGGCTACACCTTC.

This clonotype has a count of ten or more. The J gene is TRBJ2-1, the V gene TRBV28; 7 bases align to TRBD2. Germline V lookup: CDR1 MDHEN, CDR2 SYDVKM. The CDR3 spans 14 residues. Trimming cost V 5 bases and J 4 bases; bases outside gene matches: 5. CDR3 nucleotide sequence: TGTGCCAGCAGTCCGAGCGGGGCATACAATGAGCAGTTCTTC. Translation gives CASSPSGAYNEQFF.

This clonotype was picked up many times. The genes are TRBV7-2 and TRBJ2-3; possibly TRBD1 for D (7 bases). CDR1 is SGHTA, CDR2 FQGNSA, per germline. V lost 1 base and J 5 bases, leaving 13 bases between the germline ends. This CDR3 has 15 residues. The CDR3 sequence is CASSLVPGGRDTQYF. The CDR3 region has the DNA TGTGCCAGCAGCTTAGTGCCAGGGGGGCGAGATACGCAGTATTTT.

This clonotype occurred many times. The J gene is TRBJ2-1, the V gene TRBV9; D may match TRBD1 or TRBD2 (5 bases each). V lost 2 bases, J lost 5 bases, and 17 bases lay in between. CDR3 length: 16 residues. Germline V CDR1 and CDR2: SGDLS, YYNGEE. CDR3 residues: CASSVIAGTGHNEQFF. DNA for the CDR3: TGTGCCAGCAGCGTGATCGCCGGGACCGGACACAATGAGCAGTTCTTC.

This clonotype was seen at least ten times. This chain connects TRBV4-3 to TRBJ2-7; D ambiguous. Germline V CDR1 and CDR2: LGHNA, YSLEER. This CDR3 is 15 amino acids long. The V and J ends lost 0 bases and 2 bases respectively, with 11 bases between them. The CDR3 DNA is TGCGCCAGCAGCCAAGATCCGACTGCGGCCTACGAGCAGTACTTC. This encodes CASSQDPTAAYEQYF.

This clonotype was recorded many times. V gene TRBV5-1 combines with J gene TRBJ2-4, with 12 bases fitting TRBD1. This CDR3 comprises 16 residues. Germline V gives CDR1 SGHRS, CDR2 YFSETQ. V dropped 0 bases and J dropped 6; count of bases not matched to a gene: 4. This chain's CDR3 is CASSLDGTGGGNIQYF. For the CDR3, the DNA is TGCGCCAGCAGCTTGGATGGGACAGGGGGCGGAAACATTCAGTACTTC. Full variable domain (remainder filled in from reference TRBV5-1 and TRBJ2-4): KAGVTQTPRYLIKTRGQQVTLSCSPISGHRSVSWYQQTPGQGLQFLFEYFSETQRNKGNFPGRFSGRQFSNSRSEMNVSTLELGDSALYLCASSLDGTGGGNIQYFGAGTRLSVL.

A few counts support this clonotype. The chain combines TRBV20-1 with TRBJ2-3; 12 positions match TRBD2. Germline V gene sequence: CDR1 DFQATT, CDR2 SNEGSKA (reference sequence). V lost 6 bases, J lost 6 bases, and 16 bases stayed unmatched. The CDR3 is made up of 17 amino acids. CDR3 nucleotides: TGCAGTGCCCTACCCCAGACTAGCGGGAGAGTTGGCGATACGCAGTATTTT. Amino acid sequence: CSALPQTSGRVGDTQYF.